This is a list of T cell receptor beta chains from one sample in a study of chemoradiotherapy in HPV16-positive cancers. Generated by immunoSEQ multiplex PCR, the TCRdb table keeps only in-frame clones and is missing some. The table includes roughly 3,000 clones, around 92% detected once. The sample here was tumor tissue, taken from a patient who underwent chemoradiotherapy. These receptors originate from a human donor with HPV-associated anogenital cancer. Each CDR3 is given with its conserved first and last residue. A D gene is named only where the DNA matches it firmly. Only some rows state a clone size, as once, few, many or a class for expanded clones.

v_call	clone_size	d_call	j_call	cdr3_aa	cdr3_nt
TRBV6-5	NA	TRBD1	TRBJ1-2	CASSSGQGNYGYTF	TGTGCCAGCAGTTCAGGACAGGGTAACTATGGCTACACCTTC
TRBV7-3	NA	TRBD2	TRBJ2-1	CASSREGGFYNEQFF	TGTGCCAGCAGCCGGGAGGGCGGCTTCTACAATGAGCAGTTCTTC
TRBV9	NA	NA	TRBJ2-3	CASSTSSADTQYF	TGTGCCAGCAGCACTAGCTCCGCAGATACGCAGTATTTT
TRBV5-1	NA	TRBD1	TRBJ2-2	CASSQGQGTGELFF	TGCGCCAGCAGCCAGGGACAGGGCACCGGGGAGCTGTTTTTT
TRBV2	NA	NA	TRBJ2-3	CAEGVGGWTDTQYF	TGTGCCGAGGGGGTCGGGGGATGGACAGATACGCAGTATTTT
TRBV19	NA	TRBD1	TRBJ1-1	CASSIRTGGTEAFF	TGTGCCAGTAGTATCCGGACAGGGGGCACTGAAGCTTTCTTT
TRBV5-1	NA	NA	TRBJ1-3	CASSQDTSGNTIYF	TGCGCCAGCAGTCAGGATACCTCTGGAAACACCATATATTTT
TRBV5-1	NA	NA	TRBJ1-4	CASSLQGDEGEKLFF	TGCGCCAGCAGCTTGCAAGGGGACGAGGGTGAAAAACTGTTTTTT
TRBV19	once	NA	TRBJ1-1	CASLAAGIEAFF	TGTGCCAGTCTGGCGGCTGGCATTGAAGCTTTCTTT
TRBV7-9	NA	TRBD2	TRBJ2-2	CASSLGATGLRDGELFF	TGTGCCAGCAGCTTAGGAGCGACGGGACTAAGGGACGGGGAGCTGTTTTTT
TRBV10-2	NA	NA	TRBJ2-7	CATGDFLDEQYF	TGCGCCACAGGGGACTTCTTGGACGAGCAGTACTTC
TRBV25-1	NA	TRBD2	TRBJ2-2	CASSPPSASGNTGELFF	TGTGCCAGCAGTCCCCCCTCCGCTAGCGGTAACACCGGGGAGCTGTTTTTT
TRBV9	NA	TRBD2	TRBJ2-3	CASSVPSGRETDTQYF	TGTGCCAGCAGCGTACCTAGCGGGAGGGAAACAGATACGCAGTATTTT
TRBV11-1	NA	TRBD2	TRBJ2-7	CASSLVAGGSSYEQYF	TGTGCCAGCAGCTTAGTAGCGGGAGGAAGCTCCTACGAGCAGTACTTC